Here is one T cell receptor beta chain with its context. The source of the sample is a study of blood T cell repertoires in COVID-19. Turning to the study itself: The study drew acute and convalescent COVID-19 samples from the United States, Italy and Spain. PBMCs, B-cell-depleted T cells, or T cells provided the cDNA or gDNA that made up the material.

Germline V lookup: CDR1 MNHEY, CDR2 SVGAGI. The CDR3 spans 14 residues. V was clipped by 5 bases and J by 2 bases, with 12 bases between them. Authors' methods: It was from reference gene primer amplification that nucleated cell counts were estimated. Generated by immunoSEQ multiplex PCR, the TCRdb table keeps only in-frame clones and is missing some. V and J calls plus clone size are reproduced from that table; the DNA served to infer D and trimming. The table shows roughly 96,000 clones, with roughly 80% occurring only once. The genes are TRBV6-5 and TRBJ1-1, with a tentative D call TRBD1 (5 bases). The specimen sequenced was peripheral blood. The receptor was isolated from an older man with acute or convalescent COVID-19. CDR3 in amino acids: CASSKGSFNTEAFF. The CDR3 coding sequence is TGTGCCAGCAGTAAGGGGTCGTTCAACACTGAAGCTTTCTTT.